This TCR beta chain was documented in a study of CD8+ T cells in alopecia areata. Study-wide context: Affected scalp percentage set treated patients' severity scores.

In regard to this clone: Its matching antigen is unknown.

Study-wide results and limits: Resident alphabeta T cells of normal skin are also sequenced in scalp samples. Especially in alopecia totalis/universalis, lesional scalp showed greater clonality than normal scalp did.

RNA extraction was followed by reverse transcription into cDNA, which acted as the sequencing template. The method was immunoSEQ multiplex PCR; TCRdb's version includes in-frame clones alone and lacks a portion of them. Seen here are 150,000 to 200,000 clones, approximately 67% observed once, and the top ten hold approximately 1.3%. Sample treatment: oral pan-JAK inhibitor, 5-10 mg twice daily. Sequencing used CD4+ T cells sorted from blood, obtained at approximately week 49, from a patient treated with tofacitinib. The source is a human donor with alopecia areata.

CDR3 bases: TGTGCCAGCAGGGGTTCGTACAATGAGCAGTTCTTC. This gives the protein CASRGSYNEQFF. The V gene is TRBV7-8, the J gene TRBJ2-1, with D uncertain. From germline, CDR1 is SGHVS and CDR2 FQNEAQ. V lost 6 bases to trimming and J lost 4 bases, with 7 bases between them. This CDR3 has 12 amino acids.